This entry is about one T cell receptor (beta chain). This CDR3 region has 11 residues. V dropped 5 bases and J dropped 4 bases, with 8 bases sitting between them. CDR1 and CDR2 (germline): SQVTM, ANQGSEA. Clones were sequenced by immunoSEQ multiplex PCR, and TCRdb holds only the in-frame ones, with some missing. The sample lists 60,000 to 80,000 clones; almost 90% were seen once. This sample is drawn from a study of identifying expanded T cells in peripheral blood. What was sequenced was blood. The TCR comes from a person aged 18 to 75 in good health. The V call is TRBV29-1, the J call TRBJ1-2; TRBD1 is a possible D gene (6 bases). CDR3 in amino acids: CSVKDSYGYTF. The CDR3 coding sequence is TGCAGCGTTAAGGACAGCTATGGCTACACCTTC.